This T cell receptor (beta chain) was obtained from a study of blood T cell repertoires in COVID-19. As for the study in general: Material from acute and convalescent COVID-19 was sourced from the United States, Italy and Spain. PBMCs, B-cell-depleted T cells, or T cells were the source of the cDNA or gDNA that made up the material.

Clones were sequenced by immunoSEQ multiplex PCR, and TCRdb holds only the in-frame ones, with some missing. The table has approximately 240,000 clones, about 88% seen once. Germline loops: CDR1 SEHNR, CDR2 FQNEAQ (reference sequence). V shed 5 bases, J shed 5 bases, and the junction held 6 bases outside the gene matches. This CDR3 contains 15 residues. The TCR was taken from a woman in her thirties or forties who had recovered from COVID-19. The rearrangement uses TRBV7-9 and TRBJ2-5, with 12 bases identical to TRBD1. Material for sequencing was peripheral blood. CDR3 DNA: TGTGCCAGCAGCGCCGGGACAGGGGGCAGGGAGACCCAGTACTTC. Translated, it gives CASSAGTGGRETQYF. Filled out from reference TRBV7-9 and TRBJ2-5, the complete variable domain reads DTGVSQNPRHKITKRGQNVTFRCDPISEHNRLYWYRQTLGQGPEFLTYFQNEAQLEKSRLLSDRFSAERPKGSFSTLEIQRTEQGDSAMYLCASSAGTGGRETQYFGPGTRLLVL.